This T cell receptor (beta chain) was identified during a study of a mutant IDH1 vaccine in newly diagnosed glioma. This CDR3 has 15 amino acids. Unmatched junction bases numbered 3, after V lost 4 bases and J lost 0 bases. Germline V gives CDR1 SGHRS, CDR2 YFSETQ. Libraries were prepared by immunoSEQ multiplex PCR; TCRdb keeps only in-frame clonotypes and omits some of them. Among around 63,000 clones, around 90% were seen once, and the ten largest hold about 2.5%. The time point here: baseline, week 1 (first vaccination visit). Treatment meaning: pre-vaccination baseline after standard-of-care therapy.

The source material was PBMCs, sampled from a glioma patient treated with radiotherapy, temozolomide or both. This sequence joins TRBV5-1 and TRBJ1-4; TRBD1 agrees at 7 bases. The origin of this receptor is a man aged 50 to 60 with glioma. CDR3 loop: CASSGDSATNEKLFF. In DNA form, the CDR3 reads TGCGCCAGCAGCGGGGACAGTGCAACTAATGAAAAACTGTTTTTT.